Listed below are T cell receptor beta chains from one sample, sequenced in a study of beta chain features in type 1 diabetes. TCRdb's table, derived via immunoSEQ multiplex PCR, lists solely in-frame clones and lacks some. The table shows a few hundred thousand clones, with about 14% occurring only once. Specimen: naive CD4+ T cells from blood. The source is a woman between 18 and 29 years old with type 1 diabetes. CDR3s include the opening cysteine and the closing phenylalanine or tryptophan. Fields, in order: J gene, clone size, D gene, V gene, CDR3 DNA, CDR3 protein. D genes are given only for firm matches. Some rows mark clone size as missing; the rest say once, few, many or name a class of expanded clone.

j_gene: TRBJ2-7; abundance: many; d_gene: TRBD2; v_gene: TRBV29-1; CDR3nt: TGCAGCGCTGCGGGAGGGCTAATCGACGAGCAGTACTTC; CDR3aa: CSAAGGLIDEQYF
j_gene: TRBJ2-5; abundance: .; d_gene: TRBD2; v_gene: TRBV7-9; CDR3nt: TGTGCCAGCAGCTACAGACTAGCGGGAGGACCGGGGACCCAGTACTTC; CDR3aa: CASSYRLAGGPGTQYF
j_gene: TRBJ2-1; abundance: .; d_gene: TRBD2; v_gene: TRBV2; CDR3nt: TGTGCCAGGGGACTAGCGGGAGGGATCAATGAGCAGTTCTTC; CDR3aa: CARGLAGGINEQFF
j_gene: TRBJ1-1; abundance: .; d_gene: .; v_gene: TRBV29-1; CDR3nt: TGCAGCGTTGAAGGGCAGGCGGGAGCTTTCTTT; CDR3aa: CSVEGQAGAFF
j_gene: TRBJ2-2; abundance: few; d_gene: .; v_gene: TRBV28; CDR3nt: TGTGCCAGCAGTTTACAAACCGGGGAGCTGTTTTTT; CDR3aa: CASSLQTGELFF
j_gene: TRBJ1-1; abundance: .; d_gene: TRBD1; v_gene: TRBV29-1; CDR3nt: TGCAGCGTTTCGGGACAGACTTCCTCTGAAGCTTTCTTT; CDR3aa: CSVSGQTSSEAFF
j_gene: TRBJ2-1; abundance: .; d_gene: TRBD1; v_gene: TRBV7-3; CDR3nt: TGTGCCAGCAGCTCCCGGGACAGGAGCTCCTACAATGAGCAGTTCTTC; CDR3aa: CASSSRDRSSYNEQFF
j_gene: TRBJ2-1; abundance: .; d_gene: .; v_gene: TRBV5-1; CDR3nt: TGCGCCAGCAGCTTGTGGTCTAGCGCCCACAATGAGCAGTTCTTC; CDR3aa: CASSLWSSAHNEQFF
j_gene: TRBJ2-3; abundance: few; d_gene: TRBD2; v_gene: TRBV7-2; CDR3nt: TGTGCCAGCAGCTTACTTCTAGCGGGACGTAGTACAGATACGCAGTATTTT; CDR3aa: CASSLLLAGRSTDTQYF
j_gene: TRBJ2-3; abundance: .; d_gene: TRBD1; v_gene: TRBV5-1; CDR3nt: TGCGCCAGCAGCTTGGATACAGGGGGCCCAGATACGCAGTATTTT; CDR3aa: CASSLDTGGPDTQYF
j_gene: TRBJ2-7; abundance: .; d_gene: .; v_gene: TRBV20-1; CDR3nt: TGCAGTGCCCGCGGGCCCAACGAGCAGTACTTC; CDR3aa: CSARGPNEQYF
j_gene: TRBJ1-3; abundance: few; d_gene: TRBD1; v_gene: TRBV29-1; CDR3nt: TGCAGCGTTGAGCAGGGGGCATCGGGAGGAAACACCATATATTTT; CDR3aa: CSVEQGASGGNTIYF
j_gene: TRBJ2-7; abundance: .; d_gene: TRBD2; v_gene: TRBV28; CDR3nt: TGTGCCAGCAGTTCACCGACTAGCGGGAGGGTTAACGAGCAGTACTTC; CDR3aa: CASSSPTSGRVNEQYF
j_gene: TRBJ2-3; abundance: .; d_gene: .; v_gene: TRBV28; CDR3nt: TGTGCCAGCACCCCCCGGAGGCAGCTGGATGATACGCAGTATTTT; CDR3aa: CASTPRRQLDDTQYF
j_gene: TRBJ2-5; abundance: few; d_gene: TRBD2; v_gene: TRBV4-3; CDR3nt: TGCGCCAGCAGTCCGGGACTAGCGAAAAGGGAGACCCAGTACTTC; CDR3aa: CASSPGLAKRETQYF
j_gene: TRBJ2-3; abundance: few; d_gene: TRBD2; v_gene: TRBV5-1; CDR3nt: TGCGCCAGCAGCTTGGTTGGCCTAGCGGGATTCACAGATACGCAGTATTTT; CDR3aa: CASSLVGLAGFTDTQYF
j_gene: TRBJ2-1; abundance: few; d_gene: TRBD1; v_gene: TRBV2; CDR3nt: TGTGCCAGCAGAGGGACAGGAGGACCCTACAATGAGCAGTTCTTC; CDR3aa: CASRGTGGPYNEQFF
j_gene: TRBJ1-2; abundance: .; d_gene: .; v_gene: TRBV7-6; CDR3nt: TGTGCCAGCAGCTCTCGGACCGCGGGAGGCTACACCTTC; CDR3aa: CASSSRTAGGYTF
j_gene: TRBJ2-7; abundance: few; d_gene: .; v_gene: TRBV18; CDR3nt: TGTGCCAGCTCATCGGCGGCAGGGACCTACGAGCAGTACTTC; CDR3aa: CASSSAAGTYEQYF
j_gene: TRBJ2-1; abundance: .; d_gene: TRBD2; v_gene: TRBV18; CDR3nt: TGTGCCAGCTCACCCCGAAAGACTAGCGGGAGGAGTAGCTCCTACAATGAGCAGTTCTTC; CDR3aa: CASSPRKTSGRSSSYNEQFF
j_gene: TRBJ2-1; abundance: .; d_gene: TRBD1; v_gene: TRBV29-1; CDR3nt: TGCAGCGTGTGGGGACAGCCACTAGTAAGGCAGTTCTTC; CDR3aa: CSVWGQPLVRQFF
j_gene: TRBJ2-2; abundance: few; d_gene: .; v_gene: TRBV6-5; CDR3nt: TGTGCCACCACTTTTACCCCCGCGAACACCGGGGAGCTGTTTTTT; CDR3aa: CATTFTPANTGELFF
j_gene: TRBJ2-1; abundance: few; d_gene: .; v_gene: TRBV18; CDR3nt: TGTGCCAGCTCCCCTGTCGCCGGGGCGGGGAATGAGCAGTTCTTC; CDR3aa: CASSPVAGAGNEQFF